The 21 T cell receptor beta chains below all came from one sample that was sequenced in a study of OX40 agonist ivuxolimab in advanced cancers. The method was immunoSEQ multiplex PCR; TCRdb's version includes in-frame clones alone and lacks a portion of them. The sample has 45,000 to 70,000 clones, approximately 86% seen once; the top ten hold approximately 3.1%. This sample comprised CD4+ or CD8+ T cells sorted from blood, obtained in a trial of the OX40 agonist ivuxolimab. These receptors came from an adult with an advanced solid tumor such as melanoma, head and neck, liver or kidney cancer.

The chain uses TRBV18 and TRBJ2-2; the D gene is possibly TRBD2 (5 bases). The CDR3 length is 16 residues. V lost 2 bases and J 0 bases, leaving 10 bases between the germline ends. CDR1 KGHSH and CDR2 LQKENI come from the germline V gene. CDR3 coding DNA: TGTGCCAGCTCACCAGGAGGAGCCGCGAACACCGGGGAGCTGTTTTTT. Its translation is CASSPGGAANTGELFF.

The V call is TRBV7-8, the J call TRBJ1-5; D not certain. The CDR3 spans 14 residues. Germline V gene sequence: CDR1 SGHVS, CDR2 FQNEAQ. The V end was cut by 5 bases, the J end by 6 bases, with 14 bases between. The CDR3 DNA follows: TGTGCCAGCAGCATTAATCGGGGTGGTCAGCCCCAGCATTTT. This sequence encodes CASSINRGGQPQHF.

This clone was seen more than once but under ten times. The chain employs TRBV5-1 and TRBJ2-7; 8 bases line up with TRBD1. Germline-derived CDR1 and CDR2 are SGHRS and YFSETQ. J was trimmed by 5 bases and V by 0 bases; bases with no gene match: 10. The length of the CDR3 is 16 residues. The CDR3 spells CASSLVGQGREDEQYF. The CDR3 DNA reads TGCGCCAGCAGCTTGGTTGGACAGGGACGCGAGGACGAGCAGTACTTC.

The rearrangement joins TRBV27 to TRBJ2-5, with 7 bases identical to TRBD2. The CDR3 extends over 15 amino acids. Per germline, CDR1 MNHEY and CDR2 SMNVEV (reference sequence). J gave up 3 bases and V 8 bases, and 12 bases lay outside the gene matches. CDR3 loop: CASGDTGSGKETQYF. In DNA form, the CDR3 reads TGTGCCAGCGGGGATACAGGAAGCGGGAAAGAGACCCAGTACTTC.

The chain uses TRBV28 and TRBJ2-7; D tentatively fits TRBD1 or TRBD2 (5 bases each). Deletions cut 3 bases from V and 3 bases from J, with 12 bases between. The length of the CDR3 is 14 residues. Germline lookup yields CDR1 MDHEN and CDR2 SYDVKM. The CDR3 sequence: CASSLTGARYEQYF. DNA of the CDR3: TGTGCCAGCAGTTTGACCGGGGCGCGCTACGAGCAGTACTTC.

CDR3 sequence reads: CASSPAGLAAGEQYF. The CDR3, as DNA: TGTGCCAGCTCACCAGCGGGACTAGCGGCCGGGGAGCAGTACTTC. This chain uses TRBV18 with TRBJ2-7; 11 bases fit TRBD2. This CDR3 contains 15 residues. CDR1 KGHSH and CDR2 LQKENI come from the germline V gene. V lost 2 bases and J lost 7; bases outside the gene matches: 7.

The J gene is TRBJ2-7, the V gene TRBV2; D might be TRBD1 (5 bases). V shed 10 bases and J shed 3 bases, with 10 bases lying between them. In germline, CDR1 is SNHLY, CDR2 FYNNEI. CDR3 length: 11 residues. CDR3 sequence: CANRQIYEQYF. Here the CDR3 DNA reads TGTGCCAATCGACAGATCTACGAGCAGTACTTC.

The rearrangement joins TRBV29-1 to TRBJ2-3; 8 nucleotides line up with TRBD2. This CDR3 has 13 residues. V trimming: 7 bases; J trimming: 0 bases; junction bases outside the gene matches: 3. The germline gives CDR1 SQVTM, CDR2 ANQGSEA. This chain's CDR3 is CSELAGSTDTQYF. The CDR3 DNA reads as TGCAGCGAGTTAGCGGGAAGCACAGATACGCAGTATTTT.

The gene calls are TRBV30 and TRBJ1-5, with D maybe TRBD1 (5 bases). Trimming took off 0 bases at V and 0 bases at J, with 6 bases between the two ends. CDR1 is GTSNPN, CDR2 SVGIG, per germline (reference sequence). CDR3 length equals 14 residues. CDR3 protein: CAWSVTVSNQPQHF. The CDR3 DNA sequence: TGTGCCTGGAGTGTGACAGTTAGCAATCAGCCCCAGCATTTT.

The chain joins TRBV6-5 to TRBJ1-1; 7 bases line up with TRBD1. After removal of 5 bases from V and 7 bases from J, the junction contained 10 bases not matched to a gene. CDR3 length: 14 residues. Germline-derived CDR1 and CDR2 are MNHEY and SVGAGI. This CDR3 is CASSPVRGRGEAFF. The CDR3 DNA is TGTGCCAGCAGTCCGGTAAGGGGGCGCGGTGAAGCTTTCTTT.

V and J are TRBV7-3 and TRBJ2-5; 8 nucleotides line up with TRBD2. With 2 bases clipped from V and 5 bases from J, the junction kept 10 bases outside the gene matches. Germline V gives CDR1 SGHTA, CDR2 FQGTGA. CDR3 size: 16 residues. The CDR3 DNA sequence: TGTGCCAGCAGCTTATCCTCCGGGAGGGCCTCTGAGACCCAGTACTTC. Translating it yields CASSLSSGRASETQYF.

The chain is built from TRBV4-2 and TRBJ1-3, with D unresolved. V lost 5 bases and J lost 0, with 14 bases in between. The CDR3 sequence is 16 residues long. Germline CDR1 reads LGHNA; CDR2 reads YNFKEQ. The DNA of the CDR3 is TGTGCCAGCAGCTTGGATCCAGTCGCCTCTGGAAACACCATATATTTT. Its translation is CASSLDPVASGNTIYF.

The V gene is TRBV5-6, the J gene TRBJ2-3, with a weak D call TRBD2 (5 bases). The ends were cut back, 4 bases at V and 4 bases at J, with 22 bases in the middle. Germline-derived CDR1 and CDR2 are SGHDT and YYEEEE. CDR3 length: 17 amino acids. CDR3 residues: CASSPVGGLPGADTQYF. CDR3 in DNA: TGTGCCAGCAGCCCCGTCGGCGGGCTCCCCGGGGCAGATACGCAGTATTTT. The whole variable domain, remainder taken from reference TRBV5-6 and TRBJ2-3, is DAGVTQSPTHLIKTRGQQVTLRCSPKSGHDTVSWYQQALGQGPQFIFQYYEEEERQRGNFPDRFSGHQFPNYSSELNVNALLLGDSALYLCASSPVGGLPGADTQYFGPGTRLTVL.

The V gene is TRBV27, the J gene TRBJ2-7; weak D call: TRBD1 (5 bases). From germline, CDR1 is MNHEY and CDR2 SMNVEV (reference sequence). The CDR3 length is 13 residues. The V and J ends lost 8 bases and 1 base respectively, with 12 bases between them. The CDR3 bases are TGTGCCAGCGGACACGGACGGTCCTACGAGCAGTACTTC. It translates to CASGHGRSYEQYF.

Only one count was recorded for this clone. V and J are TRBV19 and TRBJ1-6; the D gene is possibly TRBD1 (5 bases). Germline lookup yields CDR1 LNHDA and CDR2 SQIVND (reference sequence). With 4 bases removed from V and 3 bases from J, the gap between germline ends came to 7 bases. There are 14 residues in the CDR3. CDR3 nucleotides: TGTGCCAGTAGTAGGGGGGTCTATAATTCACCCCTCCACTTT. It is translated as CASSRGVYNSPLHF. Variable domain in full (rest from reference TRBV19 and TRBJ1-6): DGGITQSPKYLFRKEGQNVTLSCEQNLNHDAMYWYRQDPGQGLRLIYYSQIVNDFQKGDIAEGYSVSREKKESFPLTVTSAQKNPTAFYLCASSRGVYNSPLHFGNGTRLTVT.

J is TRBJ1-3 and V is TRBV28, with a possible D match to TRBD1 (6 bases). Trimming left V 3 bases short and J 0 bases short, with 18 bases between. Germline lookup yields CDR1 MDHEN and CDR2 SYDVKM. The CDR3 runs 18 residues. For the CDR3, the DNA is TGTGCCAGCAGTTTCCCCCGCGGACAGTACGGCTCTGGAAACACCATATATTTT. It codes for CASSFPRGQYGSGNTIYF.

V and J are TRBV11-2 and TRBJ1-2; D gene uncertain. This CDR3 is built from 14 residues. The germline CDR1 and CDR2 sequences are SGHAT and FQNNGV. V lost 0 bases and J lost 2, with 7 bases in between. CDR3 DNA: TGTGCCAGCAGCTTAGATCCAGGAAACTATGGCTACACCTTC. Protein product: CASSLDPGNYGYTF.

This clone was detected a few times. CDR3 in DNA: TGTGCCAGTAAGGCTTCGGACACCGAGGTTGAGACCCAGTACTTC. Encoded protein: CASKASDTEVETQYF. The rearrangement joins TRBV19 to TRBJ2-5; a possible D gene is TRBD1 (5 bases). CDR3 size: 15 residues. Looked up from germline, CDR1 is LNHDA and CDR2 is SQIVND (reference sequence). Trimming shortened V by 7 bases and J by 5 bases, and 20 bases separated the two germline ends.

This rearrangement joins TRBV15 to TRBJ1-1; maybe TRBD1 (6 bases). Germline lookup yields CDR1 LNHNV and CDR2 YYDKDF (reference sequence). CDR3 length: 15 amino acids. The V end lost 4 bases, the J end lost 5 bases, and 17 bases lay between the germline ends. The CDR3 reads CATSKGGHRGTEAFF. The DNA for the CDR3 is TGTGCCACCAGCAAAGGGGGTCATAGAGGGACTGAAGCTTTCTTT. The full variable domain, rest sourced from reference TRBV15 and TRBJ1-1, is DAMVIQNPRYQVTQFGKPVTLSCSQTLNHNVMYWYQQKSSQAPKLLFHYYDKDFNNEADTPDNFQSRRPNTSFCFLDIRSPGLGDTAMYLCATSKGGHRGTEAFFGQGTRLTVV.

The CDR3 DNA reads TGTGCCAGCCTTGGGCCGGGCCCACCTTACGAGCAGTACTTC. This encodes CASLGPGPPYEQYF. This chain links TRBV6-1 with TRBJ2-7; the D is unclear. The CDR3 runs 14 residues. CDR1 and CDR2 from the germline V gene are MNHNS and SASEGT. V was trimmed by 8 bases and J by 4 bases, leaving 18 bases between them.

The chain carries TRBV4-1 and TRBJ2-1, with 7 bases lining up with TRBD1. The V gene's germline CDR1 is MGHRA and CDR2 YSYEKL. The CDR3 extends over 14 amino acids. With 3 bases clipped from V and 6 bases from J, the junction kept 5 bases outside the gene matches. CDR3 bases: TGCGCCAGCAGCCAGACAAACAGGGGCAATGAGCAGTTCTTC. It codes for CASSQTNRGNEQFF.